The clone carrying this T cell receptor (beta chain) was seen at least ten times. No antigen is known for it. The sample originates from a study of T-cell memory formation after mild COVID-19. Study information: There were largely donor-specific TCR clusters.

Study-level results: Contracting CD4+ clones sat mainly in CM and EM; CD8+ in EMRA.

TCRdb itself ran the 5' RACE reads through MiXCR, one entry per CDR3 protein. The sample consists of around 150,000 distinct CDR3 sequences, roughly 10% of them appearing once. Germline CDR1 is SGHTA and CDR2 is FQGNSA. V lost 0 bases to trimming and J lost 4 bases; unmatched junction nucleotides: 6. The CDR3 runs 16 residues. The chain joins TRBV7-2 to TRBJ1-2, with 9 bases aligning to TRBD1. The sequenced sample consisted of PBMCs or a T cell subset sorted from them (not recorded which). The receptor's source is a man between 18 and 35 years old who had mild COVID-19 (a few samples of this study predate the infection). Cell type and time point are not known. CDR3 bases: TGTGCCAGCAGCTTAGCGGCGGGACAGGGCTCCTATGGCTACACCTTC. It is translated as CASSLAAGQGSYGYTF.